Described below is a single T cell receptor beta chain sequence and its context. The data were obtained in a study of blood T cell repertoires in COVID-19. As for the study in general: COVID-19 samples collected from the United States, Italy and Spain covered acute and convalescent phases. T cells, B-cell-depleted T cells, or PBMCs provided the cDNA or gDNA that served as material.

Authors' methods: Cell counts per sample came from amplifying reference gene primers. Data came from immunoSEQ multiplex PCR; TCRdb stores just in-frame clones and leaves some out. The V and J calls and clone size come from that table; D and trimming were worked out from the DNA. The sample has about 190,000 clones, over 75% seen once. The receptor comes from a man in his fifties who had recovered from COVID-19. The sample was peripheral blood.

CDR3 nucleotides: TGTGCCAGCAACCCAGGATACTCCTACAATGAGCAGTTCTTC. It is translated as CASNPGYSYNEQFF. The chain combines TRBV9 with TRBJ2-1; the D is unclear. V was shortened by 6 bases and J by 0 bases, with 10 bases between the two germline ends. CDR1 and CDR2 from the germline V gene are SGDLS and YYNGEE. There are 14 residues in the CDR3.